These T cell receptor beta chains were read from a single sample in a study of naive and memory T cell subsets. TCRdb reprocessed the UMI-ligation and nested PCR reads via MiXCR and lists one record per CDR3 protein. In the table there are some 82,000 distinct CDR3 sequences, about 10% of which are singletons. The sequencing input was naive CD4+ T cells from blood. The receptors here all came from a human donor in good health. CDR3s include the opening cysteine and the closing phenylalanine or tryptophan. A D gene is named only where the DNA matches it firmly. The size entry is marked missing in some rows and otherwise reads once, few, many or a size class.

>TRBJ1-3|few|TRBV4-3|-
TGCGCCAGCAGCCGTGTAGGCTCTGGAAACACCATATATTTT
CASSRVGSGNTIYF
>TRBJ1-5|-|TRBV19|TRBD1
TGTGCCAGTAGTAGGGACAGGCTGAAGGCCCAGCATTTT
CASSRDRLKAQHF
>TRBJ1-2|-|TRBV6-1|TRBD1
TGTGCCAGCAGTGCCCCGGACAGGGCCTATGGCTACACCTTC
CASSAPDRAYGYTF
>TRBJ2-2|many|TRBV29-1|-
TGCAGCGTTCGGACCAAAAACACCGGGGAGCTGTTTTTT
CSVRTKNTGELFF
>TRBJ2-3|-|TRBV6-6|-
TGTGCCAGCAGATCCGACAGGCAAATCGATACGCAGTATTTT
CASRSDRQIDTQYF
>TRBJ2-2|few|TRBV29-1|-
TGCAGCGTTACCCGGACTTCACCGAACACCGGGGAGCTGTTTTTT
CSVTRTSPNTGELFF
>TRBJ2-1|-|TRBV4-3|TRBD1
TGCGCCAGCAGCCAAGCCGGGACAGGAGGCAATGAGCAGTTCTTC
CASSQAGTGGNEQFF
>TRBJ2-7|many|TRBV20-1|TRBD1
TGCAGTGCTAGAGACAGTCCCGTGGACAGGTACGAGCAGTACTTC
CSARDSPVDRYEQYF
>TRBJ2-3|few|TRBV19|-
TGTGCCAGTAGTATCGGACCAGGCCCCGCTACAGATACGCAGTATTTT
CASSIGPGPATDTQYF
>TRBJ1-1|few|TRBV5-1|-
TGCGCCAGCAGCTTGGAAGGGACGAACACTGAAGCTTTCTTT
CASSLEGTNTEAFF
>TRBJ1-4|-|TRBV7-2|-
TGTGCCAGCAGCTTCCAGTCTAATGAAAAACTGTTTTTT
CASSFQSNEKLFF
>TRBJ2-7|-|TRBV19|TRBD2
TGTGCCAGTAGTGTTAGCGGGAGCGGCGGCGAGCAGTACTTC
CASSVSGSGGEQYF
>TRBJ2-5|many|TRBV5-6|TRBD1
TGTGCCAGCAGCTCGACAGGGATAGAGACCCAGTACTTC
CASSSTGIETQYF
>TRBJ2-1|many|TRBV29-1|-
TGCAGCTCCCGGGATGCCCCAAACAATGAGCAGTTCTTC
CSSRDAPNNEQFF
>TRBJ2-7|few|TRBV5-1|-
TGCGCCAGCAAGTGGAGGGGGACCTCCTACGAGCAGTACTTC
CASKWRGTSYEQYF
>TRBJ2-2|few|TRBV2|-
TGTGCCAGCACCGAGGAGCGGCCCGGGGAGCTGTTTTTT
CASTEERPGELFF
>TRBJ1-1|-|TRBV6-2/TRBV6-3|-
TGTGCCAGCAGGGGCAGGGCTTCGGAAGCTTTCTTT
CASRGRASEAFF
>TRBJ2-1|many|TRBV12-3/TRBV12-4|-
TGTGCCAGCACTAGGGGCACTACCTACAATGAGCAGTTCTTC
CASTRGTTYNEQFF
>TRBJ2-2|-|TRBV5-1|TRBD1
TGCGCCAGCAGCCCACACGACAGGGGCCCGAACACCGGGGAGCTGTTTTTT
CASSPHDRGPNTGELFF
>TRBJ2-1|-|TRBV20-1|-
TGCAGTGTCACGGGGATTAGCAGCTCCTACAATGAGCAGTTCTTC
CSVTGISSSYNEQFF
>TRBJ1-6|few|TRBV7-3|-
TGTGCCAGCAGCTTAAATCCGGGTTCTAATTCACCCCTCCACTTT
CASSLNPGSNSPLHF
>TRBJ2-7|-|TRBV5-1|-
TGCGCCAGCAGCTTGGCCCGGGACGGACCCTACGAGCAGTACTTC
CASSLARDGPYEQYF
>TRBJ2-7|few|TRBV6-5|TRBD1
TGTGCCAGCAGGGTAAGGACAGGGATCACCTCAACCTACGAGCAGTACTTC
CASRVRTGITSTYEQYF
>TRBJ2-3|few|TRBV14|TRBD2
TGTGCCAGCAGCCAAGCGGGACTAGCGGTATGGGGGTTTAGCACAGATACGCAGTATTTT
CASSQAGLAVWGFSTDTQYF
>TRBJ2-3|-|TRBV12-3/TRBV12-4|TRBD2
TGTGCCAGCAGTCGAGCGGGGGCCGGCACAGATACGCAGTATTTT
CASSRAGAGTDTQYF
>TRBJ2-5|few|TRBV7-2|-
TGTGCCAGCAGCTTAGTGGCAGGGGGGGAGACCCAGTACTTC
CASSLVAGGETQYF
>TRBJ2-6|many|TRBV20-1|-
TGCAGTGCTTCCGCAACACCCAACGTCCTGACTTTC
CSASATPNVLTF
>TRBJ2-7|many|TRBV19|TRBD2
TGTGCCAGTCGGACGGGGGGGACCTACGAGCAGTACTTC
CASRTGGTYEQYF
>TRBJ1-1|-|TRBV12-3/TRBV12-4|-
TGTGCCAGCAGTTTAGACGGTCCCGGTGAAGCTTTCTTT
CASSLDGPGEAFF
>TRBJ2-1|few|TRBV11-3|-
TGTGCCAGCAAGGCCGAGGTCCCGGGCAATGAGCAGTTCTTC
CASKAEVPGNEQFF
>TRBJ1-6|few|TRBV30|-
TGTGCCTGGACCATCCCGTCCGGGAGCTCCTATAATTCACCCCTCCACTTT
CAWTIPSGSSYNSPLHF
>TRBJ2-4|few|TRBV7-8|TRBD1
TGTGCCAGCAGCTTAACACGGACAGGGGTAGCCAAAAACATTCAGTACTTC
CASSLTRTGVAKNIQYF
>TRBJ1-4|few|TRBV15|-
TGTGCCACCAGCTTTTATACCGCAACTAATGAAAAACTGTTTTTT
CATSFYTATNEKLFF
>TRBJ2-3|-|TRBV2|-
TGTGCCAGCAGCGTTAGCCGGCGTACGCAGTATTTT
CASSVSRRTQYF
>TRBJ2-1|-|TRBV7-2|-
TGTGCCAGCAGCAAACCGCAGGGCTCCTCCTACAATGAGCAGTTCTTC
CASSKPQGSSYNEQFF
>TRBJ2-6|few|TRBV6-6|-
TGTGCCAGCCGCGCAACTGTAATCTCTGGGGCCAACGTCCTGACTTTC
CASRATVISGANVLTF
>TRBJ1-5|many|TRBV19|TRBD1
TGTGCCAGTAGTCTCAGGACAGGGGAGCGTCAGCCCCAGCATTTT
CASSLRTGERQPQHF
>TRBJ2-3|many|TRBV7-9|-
TGTGCCAGCAGCTTGCTACTCGGTTCTAGCACAGATACGCAGTATTTT
CASSLLLGSSTDTQYF
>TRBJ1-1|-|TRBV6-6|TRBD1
TGTGCCAGCAGCCCCGGACAGGGTGGTGAAGCTTTCTTT
CASSPGQGGEAFF
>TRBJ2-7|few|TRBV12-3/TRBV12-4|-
TGTGCCAGCAGTCCCCTAGCGTCCTACGAGCAGTACTTC
CASSPLASYEQYF
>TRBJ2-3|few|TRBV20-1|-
TGCAGTGCTAGAGATGTTCAGCGCGGCACAGATACGCAGTATTTT
CSARDVQRGTDTQYF
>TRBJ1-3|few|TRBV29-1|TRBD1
TGCAGCGTGTCGACAGGGTTCGGAAACACCATATATTTT
CSVSTGFGNTIYF
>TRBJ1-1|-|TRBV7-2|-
TGTGCCAGCAGCTTAGCGGGCAGGGTGAACACTGAAGCTTTCTTT
CASSLAGRVNTEAFF
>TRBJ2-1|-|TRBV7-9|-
TGTGTCAGCAGCCCGGGGACACTAGCCAATGAGCAGTTCTTC
CVSSPGTLANEQFF
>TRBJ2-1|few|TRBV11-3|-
TGTGCCAGCAGCTACCGCACCTGGGAGGAGCAGTTCTTC
CASSYRTWEEQFF
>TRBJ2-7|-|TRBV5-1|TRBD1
TGCGCCAGCAGATACGGACAGGGGGCGACCTCTTCCTACGAGCAGTACTTC
CASRYGQGATSSYEQYF
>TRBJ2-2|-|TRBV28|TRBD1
TGTGCCAGCAGATCAGGGGGCGCGGGCACCGGGGAGCTGTTTTTT
CASRSGGAGTGELFF
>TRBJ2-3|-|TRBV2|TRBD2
TGTGCCAGCAGTGAAGCGTCTCCCAGCGGGACTAGCACAGATACGCAGTATTTT
CASSEASPSGTSTDTQYF
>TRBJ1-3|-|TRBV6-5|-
TGTGCCAGCAGTCTCGACAGATTCTCTGGAAACACCATATATTTT
CASSLDRFSGNTIYF
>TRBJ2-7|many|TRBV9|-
TGTGCCAGCAGCGTATCCCCCCGAGACGAGCAGTACTTC
CASSVSPRDEQYF
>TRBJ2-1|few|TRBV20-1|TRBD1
TGCAGTGCCCGAATCGGTGCCGGACAGGGCGGTGAGCAGTTCTTC
CSARIGAGQGGEQFF